These 7 T cell receptor beta chains were all obtained from the same sample, sequenced in a study of blood T cell repertoires in COVID-19. The repertoire was sequenced with immunoSEQ multiplex PCR; TCRdb's copy has only in-frame clones and lacks some. Here the sample spans 300,000 to 350,000 clones, 75% to 90% being singletons. The sample consisted of peripheral blood. These receptors were obtained from a man aged 18-30 years with active or convalescent COVID-19.

This chain uses TRBV4-3 with TRBJ2-3; unclear D gene. The CDR3 has 14 residues. V was pared by 0 bases and J by 3 bases, with 7 bases between. Per germline, CDR1 LGHNA and CDR2 YSLEER. CDR3 DNA: TGCGCCAGCAGCCAAGATGGCACAACAGATACGCAGTATTTT. Amino acids: CASSQDGTTDTQYF.

The J gene is TRBJ1-1, the V gene TRBV7-9, with D possibly TRBD1 on 5 matching bases. The germline gives CDR1 SEHNR, CDR2 FQNEAQ (reference sequence). Between the trimmed V and J ends, which lost 5 bases and 1 base, there was a span of 14 bases. The CDR3 runs to 15 residues. CDR3 bases: TGTGCCAGCAGCCTTTATGGGGCTGGGAACACTGAAGCTTTCTTT. Translation gives CASSLYGAGNTEAFF.

The V gene is TRBV15, the J gene TRBJ2-5; D gene uncertain. This CDR3 contains 12 residues. Trimming took off 0 bases at V and 5 bases at J, with 4 bases between the two ends. Germline CDR1 and CDR2: LNHNV and YYDKDF (reference sequence). This CDR3 is CATSRDLETQYF. CDR3 sequence (DNA): TGTGCCACCAGCAGAGATCTGGAGACCCAGTACTTC.

The rearrangement joins TRBV11-2 to TRBJ2-5; tentative D call: TRBD1 (5 bases). This CDR3 has 13 amino acids. Per germline, CDR1 SGHAT and CDR2 FQNNGV. Trimming took 6 bases from V and 4 from J, leaving 12 bases between them. The CDR3 DNA reads TGTGCCAGCAGAGTGACAGTGGCAGAGACCCAGTACTTC. Translation gives CASRVTVAETQYF.

V gene TRBV7-9 combines with J gene TRBJ2-5, with D possibly TRBD1 on 6 matching bases. Germline V gene lookup returns CDR1 SEHNR and CDR2 FQNEAQ (reference sequence). Trimming removed 5 bases at V and 4 bases at J, with 23 bases between. The CDR3 has 17 residues. CDR3 amino acids: CASSPRSDRKEVETQYF. As DNA, the CDR3 is TGTGCCAGCAGCCCCCGCTCCGACAGGAAAGAGGTAGAGACCCAGTACTTC.

The chain recombines TRBV20-1 with TRBJ2-7; 13 bases map to TRBD2. The CDR3 length is 16 residues. V shed 3 bases and J 4 bases; nucleotides not matched to a gene: 9. The germline V gene has CDR1 DFQATT and CDR2 SNEGSKA (reference sequence). CDR3 coding DNA: TGCAGTGCTAGTACTAGCGGGGGGGCACTTTCGTACGAGCAGTACTTC. This translates into CSASTSGGALSYEQYF.

This chain links TRBV9 with TRBJ1-4; maybe TRBD1 (5 bases). The germline V and J ends were trimmed by 3 bases and 7 bases, with 13 bases remaining between them. Germline CDR1 reads SGDLS; CDR2 reads YYNGEE. The length of the CDR3 is 14 residues. This CDR3 is CASSDQGNSEKLFF. In DNA form, the CDR3 reads TGTGCCAGCAGCGATCAGGGTAACAGTGAAAAACTGTTTTTT.